This T cell receptor beta chain was obtained from a study of shared clonotypes between healthy human individuals. The table lists this clone with a few counts. Assay used: immunoSEQ multiplex PCR; TCRdb lists only in-frame clones, some missing. The data show over 700,000 clones, around 70% seen once. This clonotype was sampled from a woman in her twenties or thirties in good health. The sample taken for sequencing was memory CD4+ T cells sorted from blood. Regarding subset: CD45RA-negative fraction.

The CDR3 protein is CASSESGSTYEQYF. The CDR3, as DNA: TGTGCCAGCAGTGAATCTGGCAGTACCTACGAGCAGTACTTC. The chain carries TRBV25-1 and TRBJ2-7; no definite D call. This CDR3 has 14 residues. V was shortened by 1 base and J by 2 bases, with 9 bases between the two germline ends. Germline-derived CDR1 and CDR2 are MGHDK and SYGVNS.